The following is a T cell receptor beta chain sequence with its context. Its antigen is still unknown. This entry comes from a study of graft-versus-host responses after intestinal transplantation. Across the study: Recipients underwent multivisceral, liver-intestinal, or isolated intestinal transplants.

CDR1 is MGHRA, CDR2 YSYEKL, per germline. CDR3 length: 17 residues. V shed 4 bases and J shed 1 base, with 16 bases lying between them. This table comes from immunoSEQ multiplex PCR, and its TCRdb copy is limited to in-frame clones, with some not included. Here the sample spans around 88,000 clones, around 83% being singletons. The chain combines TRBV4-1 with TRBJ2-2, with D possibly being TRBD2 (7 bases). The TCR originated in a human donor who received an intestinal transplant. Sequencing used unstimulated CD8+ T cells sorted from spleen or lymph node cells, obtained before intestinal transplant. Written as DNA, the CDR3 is TGCGCCAGCAGCCCCTTGGGGGGGCAGTTGAACACCGGGGAGCTGTTTTTT. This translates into CASSPLGGQLNTGELFF.